This T cell receptor beta chain appears in the sequencing data of a study of Ad26.COV2.S vaccination and SARS-CoV-2 variants. Study information: Dosing was one shot or two shots 56 days apart. Study conclusions and caveats: The study found higher spike-specific TCR breadth in vaccine than placebo recipients. For non-spike TCRs, breadth in vaccine recipients resembled that in placebo recipients.

Only in-frame clones appear in the TCRdb table, and some are missing; sequencing was by immunoSEQ multiplex PCR. The sample has 400,000 to 450,000 clones; around nine tenths are singletons. The CDR3 spans 16 residues. Germline V gene sequence: CDR1 GTSNPN, CDR2 SVGIG (reference sequence). Trimming removed 1 base from V and 5 bases from J, with 18 bases in between. Treatment: 19 received Ad26.COV2.S at low or high dose, single or two shots; about 5 received placebo; per-sample allocation not given. Sampling was performed 63 days after the first vaccine or placebo injection. Concerning this clone itself: Its specificity is unknown.

The input for sequencing was peripheral blood, taken in a trial of Ad26.COV2.S vaccine versus placebo. The receptor's source is a person aged 18-65 years who received the Ad26.COV2.S COVID-19 vaccine or a placebo. This chain connects TRBV30 to TRBJ2-1, with D possibly being TRBD2 (5 bases). CDR3 sequence: CAWSALGARGNNEQFF. The CDR3 DNA reads as TGTGCCTGGAGTGCCCTAGGCGCCAGAGGGAACAATGAGCAGTTCTTC.